This TCR beta chain was sequenced for a study of T cell repertoires in ileal Crohn's disease. Whole-study context: All patients had surgery for stricturing (approximately 60%) or penetrating (around 39%) disease. Thiopurines (under 12) or anti-TNF agents (roughly 17) were given postoperatively to about half.

Germline loops: CDR1 SGHRS, CDR2 YFSETQ. V trimming: 5 bases; J trimming: 2 bases; junction bases outside the gene matches: 8. The CDR3 has 15 residues. TCRdb keeps only in-frame clones here, not all; method: immunoSEQ multiplex PCR. The profile shows around 4,500 clones, roughly 71% of them singletons. The clonotype comes from an adult with Crohn's disease. Source material: ileal tissue. This chain uses TRBV5-1 with TRBJ1-2; TRBD1 matches 8 bases. The CDR3 DNA reads as TGCGCCAGCAGTTCCGGGACAGGAGTCAACTATGGCTACACCTTC. It yields the protein CASSSGTGVNYGYTF.